This T cell receptor beta chain was identified in a study of beta chain features in type 1 diabetes. At the level of the study: Researchers looked at roughly 110 million sorted cells across all samples. Study results and caveats: Relative to healthy donors, patients appeared to have naive, central memory and Treg TCRB repertoires that were more similar. Among all four CD4+ subsets, Type 1 diabetes patients had TCRB CDR3s that were moderately but significantly shorter.

CDR3 length equals 16 residues. V shed 0 bases, J shed 4 bases, and the junction held 7 bases outside the gene matches. Germline V gene lookup returns CDR1 ENHRY and CDR2 SYGVKD. The table lists this clone with many counts. The target antigen is unknown. Expressed TCRB transcripts got sequenced, as all isolated RNA was reverse transcribed. Using immunoSEQ multiplex PCR, the repertoire was profiled, and TCRdb retains in-frame clones only, with some absent. This sample has some 220,000 clones; 11% occur once, and the top ten carry approximately 1.4%. The rearrangement links TRBV10-3 to TRBJ1-2; 8 bases fit TRBD1. Sequencing was done on a sample of central memory CD4+ T cells from blood. The sequence came from a man between 18 and 29 years old in good health. CDR3 coding DNA: TGTGCCATCAGTGAGTCCCGGACAGGGTATGGCTATGGCTACACCTTC. Its translation: CAISESRTGYGYGYTF.